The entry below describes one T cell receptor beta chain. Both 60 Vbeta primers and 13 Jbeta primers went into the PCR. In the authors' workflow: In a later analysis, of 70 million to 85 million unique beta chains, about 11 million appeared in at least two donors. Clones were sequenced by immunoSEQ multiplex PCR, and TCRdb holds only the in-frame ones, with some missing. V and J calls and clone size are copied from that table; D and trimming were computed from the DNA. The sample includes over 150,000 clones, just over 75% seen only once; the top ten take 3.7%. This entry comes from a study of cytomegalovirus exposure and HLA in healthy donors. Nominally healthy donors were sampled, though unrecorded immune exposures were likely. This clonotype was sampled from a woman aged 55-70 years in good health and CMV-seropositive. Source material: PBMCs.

CDR3 sequence: CASSFDSSYGYTF. The CDR3 DNA reads as TGTGCCAGCAGCTTTGACAGTTCCTATGGCTACACCTTC. J is TRBJ1-2 and V is TRBV5-5; D possibly corresponds to TRBD1 (5 bases). The CDR3 runs 13 residues. From germline, CDR1 is SGHKS and CDR2 YYEKEE (reference sequence). Trimming shortened V by 2 bases and J by 4 bases, and 9 bases separated the two germline ends.